Listed here are 23 T cell receptor beta chains from one sample, sequenced in a study of control samples from healthy donors and cancer patients. Profiled with immunoSEQ multiplex PCR; TCRdb holds only in-frame clones, not every one. Of 55,000 to 65,000 clones in the sample, more than 70% were seen once. Sequenced: PBMCs. The origin of the receptors is a woman aged 55 to 70 with lung cancer.

The rearrangement joins TRBV27 to TRBJ1-1, with 8 bases lining up with TRBD1. The CDR3 spans 15 residues. V trimming: 3 bases; J trimming: 4 bases; junction bases outside the gene matches: 7. Per the germline V gene, CDR1 is MNHEY and CDR2 is SMNVEV (reference sequence). CDR3: CASSFSPTGGTEAFF. CDR3 sequence (DNA): TGTGCCAGCAGTTTTAGCCCTACAGGGGGCACTGAAGCTTTCTTT.

The chain uses TRBV5-6 and TRBJ1-2; 9 nucleotides line up with TRBD1. Looked up from germline, CDR1 is SGHDT and CDR2 is YYEEEE. This CDR3 spans 13 amino acids. The V gene end was trimmed by 5 bases and the J gene end by 8 bases; junction bases not matched to a gene: 7. The CDR3 here is CASSLRTGDGYTF. The DNA of the CDR3 is TGTGCCAGCAGTCTTAGGACAGGGGACGGCTACACCTTC.

The gene calls are TRBV7-9 and TRBJ2-2; TRBD1 aligns across 7 bases. This CDR3 is 15 amino acids long. The V gene end was trimmed by 5 bases and the J gene end by 7 bases; junction bases not matched to a gene: 10. Germline loops: CDR1 SEHNR, CDR2 FQNEAQ (reference sequence). The CDR3 region has the DNA TGTGCCAGCAGCCGCGAGACAGGGCTGGTCGGGGAGCTGTTTTTT. Amino acid sequence: CASSRETGLVGELFF.

This clone has a single count. V gene TRBV25-1 combines with J gene TRBJ1-3, with a weak D call TRBD1 (5 bases). In germline, CDR1 is MGHDK, CDR2 SYGVNS. V lost 8 bases and J lost 1, with 9 bases in between. This CDR3 comprises 13 residues. The CDR3 DNA follows: TGTGCCAGCTCAGGGAGTTCTGGAAACACCATATATTTT. Protein product: CASSGSSGNTIYF. The whole variable domain, filled in from reference TRBV25-1 and TRBJ1-3, reads EADIYQTPRYLVIGTGKKITLECSQTMGHDKMYWYQQDPGMELHLIHYSYGVNSTEKGDLSSESTVSRIRTEHFPLTLESARPSHTSQYLCASSGSSGNTIYFGEGSWLTVV.

The chain couples TRBV13 to TRBJ2-7; 11 nucleotides agree with TRBD2. The length of the CDR3 is 17 residues. The J segment lost 6 bases and the V segment lost 5 bases, leaving 15 bases of the junction unmatched. CDR1 and CDR2 from the germline V gene are PRHDT and FYEKMQ (reference sequence). The CDR3: CASSEGTSGGLYSEQYF. For the CDR3, the DNA is TGTGCCAGCAGCGAGGGGACTAGCGGAGGCCTTTACTCCGAGCAGTACTTC.

Only one count was recorded for this clone. The V and J genes are TRBV7-3 and TRBJ2-1, with TRBD1 matching over 7 bases. Germline V lookup: CDR1 SGHTA, CDR2 FQGTGA. The CDR3 covers 15 residues. J was trimmed by 2 bases and V by 3 bases; bases with no gene match: 4. DNA for the CDR3: TGTGCCAGCAGCTTTACAGGGGTGGCCTACAATGAGCAGTTCTTC. Translated, it gives CASSFTGVAYNEQFF.

Remarks on this clone: Because the CDR3's place on the DNA is in doubt, the DNA is left out and the CDR3 is given as listed by TCRdb. J is TRBJ1-1 and V is TRBV29-1. Germline V CDR1 and CDR2: SQVTM, ANQGSEA. Inclusive of both ends, the CDR3 amounts to 14 amino acids. The chain's CDR3 is CSVAHGARDGGPFF.

V is TRBV6-6 and J is TRBJ1-4; D may be TRBD1 (5 bases). CDR1 and CDR2 (germline): MNHNY, SVGAGI (reference sequence). The V end lost 6 bases, the J end lost 4 bases, and 6 bases lay between the germline ends. The CDR3 is 12 residues long. The CDR3 sequence: CASRTVNEKLFF. CDR3 nucleotide sequence: TGTGCCAGCAGGACAGTTAATGAAAAACTGTTTTTT.

The chain recombines TRBV11-2 with TRBJ2-2; D is uncertain. V was clipped by 2 bases and J by 1 base, with 14 bases between them. Germline V lookup: CDR1 SGHAT, CDR2 FQNNGV. CDR3 length equals 17 residues. The CDR3 sequence: CASSLKARAKNTGELFF. In nucleotides, the CDR3 is TGTGCCAGCAGCTTAAAAGCCCGGGCCAAGAACACCGGGGAGCTGTTTTTT.

The chain links TRBV2 to TRBJ2-5; D is ambiguous. The V end was cut by 6 bases, the J end by 2 bases, with 1 base between. The CDR3 spans 10 residues. In germline, CDR1 is SNHLY, CDR2 FYNNEI. Written as DNA, the CDR3 is TGTGCCAGCAGGCAAGAGACCCAGTACTTC. Protein: CASRQETQYF.

The chain uses TRBV6-2 or TRBV6-3 and TRBJ2-1; perhaps TRBD1 as D (5 bases). The V and J ends lost 3 bases and 10 bases respectively, with 7 bases between them. Looked up from germline, CDR1 is MNHEY and CDR2 is SVGEGT. CDR3 length: 11 amino acids. Written as DNA, the CDR3 is TGTGCCAGCAGTTATTACAGGGAGCAGTTCTTC. The encoded protein is CASSYYREQFF.

V gene TRBV5-4 combines with J gene TRBJ1-1, with a tentative D call TRBD1 (5 bases). The CDR3 consists of 14 residues. V lost 4 bases to trimming and J lost 4 bases, with 14 bases between them. Per germline, CDR1 SGHNT and CDR2 YYREEE (reference sequence). CDR3 protein: CASSPPQGGTEAFF. CDR3 nucleotides: TGTGCCAGCAGCCCACCGCAGGGCGGCACTGAAGCTTTCTTT.

The chain links TRBV10-1 to TRBJ2-5; TRBD2 agrees at 8 bases. The CDR3 has 17 amino acids. Germline assignment: CDR1 WNHNN and CDR2 SYGVQD (reference sequence). Trimming removed 2 bases from V and 4 bases from J; junction bases left unmatched: 12. As DNA, the CDR3 is TGCGCCAGCAGTGAGGGGCGAAGAGCGGGAGTGTTAGAGACCCAGTACTTC. Translated, it gives CASSEGRRAGVLETQYF.

As DNA, the CDR3 is TGCGCCAGCAGTTCCAAGGGACAGGGAGGCTATGGCTACACCTTC. This sequence encodes CASSSKGQGGYGYTF. The chain carries TRBV5-1 and TRBJ1-2; TRBD1 aligns across 9 bases. This CDR3 comprises 15 residues. Germline-derived CDR1 and CDR2 are SGHRS and YFSETQ. J lost 4 bases, V lost 5 bases, and 9 bases had no gene match.

The chain links TRBV10-3 to TRBJ2-1, with 7 bases fitting TRBD1. There are 13 residues in the CDR3. The V segment lost 8 bases and the J segment 7 bases; nucleotides outside the gene matches: 8. CDR1 is ENHRY and CDR2 is SYGVKD in the germline V gene. CDR3 amino acids: CAIADRLENEQFF. The CDR3 DNA follows: TGTGCCATCGCGGACAGGCTTGAGAATGAGCAGTTCTTC.

The chain has TRBV19 and TRBJ1-2, with D unclear. Germline CDR1 is LNHDA and CDR2 is SQIVND (reference sequence). There are 14 residues in the CDR3. V lost 3 bases and J 4 bases, leaving 12 bases between the germline ends. CDR3 protein: CASSIGRLVYGYTF. The CDR3 nucleotides are TGTGCCAGTAGTATCGGGCGGCTTGTCTATGGCTACACCTTC.

There are a few counts of this clone. V usage is TRBV28 and J usage is TRBJ2-7; no clear D. Trimming left V 7 bases short and J 3 bases short, with 10 bases between. The CDR3 runs 12 residues. Germline V lookup: CDR1 MDHEN, CDR2 SYDVKM. CDR3 DNA: TGTGCCAGCACCCTCGGTAGCTACGAGCAGTACTTC. This codes for CASTLGSYEQYF.

About this clone itself: One junction end does not reproduce the germline sequence, and a read error may be involved. The chain combines TRBV7-7 with TRBJ2-5; TRBD2 aligns across 11 bases. The CDR3 sequence is 15 residues long. Germline assignment: CDR1 SSHAT and CDR2 FNYEAQ (reference sequence). The CDR3: CASSLASGGQETQYF. CDR3 bases: TGTGCTAGCAGCTTAGCTAGCGGGGGGCAGGAGACCCAGTACTTC.

The chain recombines TRBV6-2 or TRBV6-3 with TRBJ2-1, with D unclear. Germline CDR1 MNHEY, CDR2 SVGEGT. This CDR3 has 12 residues. V lost 6 bases and J 3 bases, leaving 6 bases between the germline ends. The DNA of the CDR3 is TGTGCCAGCAGCCGAGACTACAATGAGCAGTTCTTC. Translated: CASSRDYNEQFF.

The V gene is TRBV7-9, the J gene TRBJ1-4, with 8 nucleotides matching TRBD1. Trimming removed 4 bases from V and 7 bases from J; junction bases left unmatched: 11. The germline gives CDR1 SEHNR, CDR2 FQNEAQ (reference sequence). This CDR3 comprises 16 residues. The CDR3 reads CASSYGQGGISEKLFF. The CDR3 nucleotides read TGTGCCAGCAGCTACGGACAGGGAGGAATTTCTGAAAAACTGTTTTTT.

This chain links TRBV3-1 (or the pseudogene TRBV3-2) with TRBJ1-1; 8 bases are a match to TRBD1. The CDR3 runs to 15 residues. The V gene's germline CDR1 is LGHDT and CDR2 YNNKEL (reference sequence). V lost 4 bases, J lost 4 bases, and 8 bases stayed unmatched. The CDR3 reads CASSPRTGRGTEAFF. Written as DNA, the CDR3 is TGTGCCAGCAGCCCCCGGACAGGGCGAGGCACTGAAGCTTTCTTT.

This clone is a singleton in its sample. The chain recombines TRBV29-1 with TRBJ2-3; D may be TRBD2 (5 bases). The ends were cut back, 7 bases at V and 0 bases at J, with 23 bases in the middle. The CDR3 is made up of 17 amino acids. Germline V gene data show CDR1 as SQVTM and CDR2 as ANQGSEA. DNA for the CDR3: TGCAGCGCGCAACGGGGTCAACCATCTACTAGCACAGATACGCAGTATTTT. This sequence encodes CSAQRGQPSTSTDTQYF.

The chain is built from TRBV4-1 and TRBJ2-7, with 12 nucleotides matching TRBD2. Germline CDR1 is MGHRA and CDR2 is YSYEKL. The ends lost 4 bases at V and 4 bases at J; junction bases unmatched: 5. CDR3 length: 15 residues. The CDR3 spells CASSPGLAGLYEQYF. The CDR3 nucleotides read TGCGCCAGCAGCCCAGGACTAGCGGGACTTTACGAGCAGTACTTC.